This section outlines one T cell receptor (beta chain) sequence together with its context. The data stem from a study of identifying expanded T cells in peripheral blood. CDR1 and CDR2 from the germline V gene are SGHDN and FVKESK. Trimming shortened V by 5 bases and J by 4 bases, and 11 bases separated the two germline ends. CDR3 length: 13 residues. Clones were sequenced by immunoSEQ multiplex PCR, and TCRdb holds only the in-frame ones, with some missing. Among some 90,000 clones listed, about 90% were seen once. This clonotype originated in a person aged 18 to 69 in good health. Sequencing input: blood. The rearrangement links TRBV14 to TRBJ2-5; D is uncertain. Here the CDR3 DNA reads TGTGCCAGCAGCGAAAGGCGTTTAGAGACCCAGTACTTC. This sequence encodes CASSERRLETQYF.